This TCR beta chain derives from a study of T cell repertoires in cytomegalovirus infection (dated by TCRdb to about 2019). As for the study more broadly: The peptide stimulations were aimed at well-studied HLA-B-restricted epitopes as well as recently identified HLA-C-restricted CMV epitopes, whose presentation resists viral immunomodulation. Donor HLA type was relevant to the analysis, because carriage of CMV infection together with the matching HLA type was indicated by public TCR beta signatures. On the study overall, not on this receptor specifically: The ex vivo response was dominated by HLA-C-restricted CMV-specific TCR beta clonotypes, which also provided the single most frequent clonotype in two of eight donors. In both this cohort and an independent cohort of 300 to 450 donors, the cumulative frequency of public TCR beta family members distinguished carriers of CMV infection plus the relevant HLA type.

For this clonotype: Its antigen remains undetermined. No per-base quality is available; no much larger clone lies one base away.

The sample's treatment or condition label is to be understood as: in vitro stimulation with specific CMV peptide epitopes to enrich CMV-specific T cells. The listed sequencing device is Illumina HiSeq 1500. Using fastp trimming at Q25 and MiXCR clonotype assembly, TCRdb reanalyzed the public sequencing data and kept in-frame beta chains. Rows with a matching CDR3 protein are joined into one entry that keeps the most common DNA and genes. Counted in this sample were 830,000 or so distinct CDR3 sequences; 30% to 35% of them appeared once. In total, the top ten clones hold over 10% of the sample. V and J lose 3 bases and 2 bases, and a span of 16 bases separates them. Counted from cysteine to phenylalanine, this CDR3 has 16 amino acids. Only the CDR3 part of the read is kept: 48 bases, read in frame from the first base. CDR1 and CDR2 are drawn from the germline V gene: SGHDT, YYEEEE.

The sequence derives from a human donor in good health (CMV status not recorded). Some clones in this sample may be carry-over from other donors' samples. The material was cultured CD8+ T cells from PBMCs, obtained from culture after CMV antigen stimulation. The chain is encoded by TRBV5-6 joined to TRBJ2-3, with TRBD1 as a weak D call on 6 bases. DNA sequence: TGTGCCAGCAGCTCAATATTACAGGGATACACAGATACGCAGTATTTT. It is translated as CASSSILQGYTDTQYF.